The rows below give T cell receptor beta chains drawn from one sample of a study of T cell repertoires in cytomegalovirus infection. TCRdb itself ran the reads through MiXCR, one entry per CDR3 protein. The data contain 700,000 to 900,000 distinct CDR3 sequences, 25% to 35% of them singletons. These TCRs' antigens remain unknown. Source: cultured CD8+ T cells from PBMCs, taken from culture after CMV antigen stimulation. These receptors were obtained from a human donor in good health (CMV status not recorded). Some clones in this sample may be carry-over from other donors' samples. The CDR3 runs from the conserved cysteine through the conserved F or W. D genes are given only for firm matches. Clone size is shown for a subset of rows, as once, few, many or a class of expanded clone.

V gene,CDR3 length,D gene,J gene,clone size,CDR3 protein,CDR3 DNA
TRBV7-2,15,NA,TRBJ1-2,many,CASRSRDGSNYGYTF,TGTGCCAGCAGATCCAGGGACGGATCTAACTATGGCTACACCTTC
TRBV3-1,15,TRBD1,TRBJ2-7,NA,CASSQDRTGSYEQYF,TGTGCCAGCAGCCAAGATCGGACAGGCTCCTACGAGCAGTACTTC
TRBV7-9,15,NA,TRBJ1-1,NA,CASSLLAGTNTEAFF,TGTGCCAGCAGCTTACTTGCAGGGACTAACACTGAAGCTTTCTTT
TRBV12-5,12,NA,TRBJ1-5,NA,CASAEWVQPQHF,TGTGCTAGTGCTGAGTGGGTTCAGCCCCAGCATTTT
TRBV7-6,15,NA,TRBJ2-1,NA,CASTSRGDSASEQFF,TGTGCCAGCACCTCTCGAGGGGACTCGGCAAGTGAGCAGTTCTTC
TRBV5-3,16,NA,TRBJ2-2,NA,CASSSEHVSRTGELFF,TGTGCCAGCAGCTCGGAGCATGTGAGCCGCACCGGGGAGCTGTTTTTT
TRBV19,14,NA,TRBJ2-1,few,CASSINVDGNEQFF,TGTGCCAGTAGTATTAATGTAGACGGCAATGAGCAGTTCTTC
TRBV6-6,15,NA,TRBJ1-5,NA,CASRTPGPGGQPQHF,TGTGCCAGCAGGACTCCGGGGCCGGGGGGTCAGCCCCAGCATTTT
TRBV7-9,14,NA,TRBJ2-1,many,CASSPGQTVGEQFF,TGTGCCAGCAGCCCCGGACAGACAGTGGGTGAGCAGTTCTTC
TRBV19,14,TRBD1,TRBJ2-2,NA,CASSFTGVTGELFF,TGTGCCAGTAGTTTTACAGGGGTCACCGGGGAGCTGTTTTTT
TRBV6-8,14,NA,TRBJ2-1,once,CASSVRPLSNEQFF,TGTGCCAGCAGTGTCAGACCGCTAAGCAATGAGCAGTTCTTC
TRBV7-2,17,TRBD1,TRBJ1-1,few,CASSLALQGVQNTEAFF,TGTGCCAGCAGCTTAGCGTTACAGGGGGTTCAGAACACTGAAGCTTTCTTT
TRBV7-9,16,TRBD1,TRBJ1-2,NA,CASSGWTGGTHYGDTF,TGTGCCAGCAGCGGGTGGACAGGCGGGACCCACTATGGCGACACCTTC
TRBV14,16,TRBD1,TRBJ2-1,few,CASSQDLTGAGFEQFF,TGTGCCAGCAGCCAAGATTTGACAGGGGCAGGTTTTGAGCAGTTCTTC
TRBV19,14,TRBD1,TRBJ1-2,NA,CASSAGQVNYGYTF,TGTGCCAGTAGTGCGGGACAGGTTAACTATGGCTACACCTTC
TRBV7-9,14,TRBD1,TRBJ2-7,NA,CASSLGQGAGEQYF,TGTGCCAGCAGCTTAGGGCAGGGGGCGGGAGAGCAGTACTTC
TRBV28,15,NA,TRBJ2-1,few,CASSLPRLGYNEQFF,TGTGCCAGCAGTTTACCCCGACTAGGATACAATGAGCAGTTCTTC
TRBV7-8,16,TRBD1,TRBJ1-2,many,CASSLRARGNDYGYTF,TGTGCCAGCAGCTTAAGGGCCAGGGGGAACGACTATGGCTACACCTTC
TRBV4-1,15,TRBD2,TRBJ2-1,NA,CASSLPSGGMNEQFF,TGCGCCAGCAGCCTTCCTAGCGGGGGGATGAATGAGCAGTTCTTC
TRBV19,13,NA,TRBJ2-2,NA,CASRGESNRELFF,TGTGCCAGTAGGGGGGAGAGTAACCGGGAGCTGTTTTTT
TRBV2,14,NA,TRBJ1-6,NA,CASTDRIYNSPLHF,TGTGCCAGCACTGACAGGATCTATAATTCACCCCTCCACTTT
TRBV4-1,14,TRBD1,TRBJ2-1,NA,CASSSRRGPNEQFF,TGTGCCAGCAGCTCTCGAAGGGGGCCCAATGAGCAGTTCTTC